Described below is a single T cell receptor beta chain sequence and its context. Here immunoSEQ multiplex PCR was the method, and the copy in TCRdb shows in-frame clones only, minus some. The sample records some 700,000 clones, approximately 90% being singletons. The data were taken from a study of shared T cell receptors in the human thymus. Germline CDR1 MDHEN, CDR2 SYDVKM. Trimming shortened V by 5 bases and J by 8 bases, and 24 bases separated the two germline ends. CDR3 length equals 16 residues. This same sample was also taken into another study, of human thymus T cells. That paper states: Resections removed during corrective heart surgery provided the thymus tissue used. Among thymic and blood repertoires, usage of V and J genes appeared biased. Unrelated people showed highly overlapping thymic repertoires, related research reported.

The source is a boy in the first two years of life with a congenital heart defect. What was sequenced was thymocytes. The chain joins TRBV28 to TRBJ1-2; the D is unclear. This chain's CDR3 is CASSPSSADRPVGYTF. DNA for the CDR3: TGTGCCAGCAGTCCTTCATCGGCGGATCGGCCCGTGGGCTACACCTTC.